This T cell receptor (beta chain) appears in the sequencing data of a study of cytomegalovirus exposure and HLA in healthy donors. It was with 60 Vbeta and 13 Jbeta primers that the PCR ran. Method: immunoSEQ multiplex PCR; TCRdb's copy keeps in-frame clones and lacks some. The sample has 130,000 or so clones, roughly 89% seen once; the top ten hold 4% to 6.5%. In regard to this clone: Its antigen is unidentified.

The V end was cut by 4 bases, the J end by 10 bases, with 8 bases between. CDR1 and CDR2 (germline): MNHEY, SMNVEV (reference sequence). The CDR3 is made up of 11 amino acids. General study results and limits: TRBV6-2, TRBV6-3 and some other V segments were unresolvable in 87-base-pair reads. A link between a missense DCLRE1C variant and TCR beta V- and J-gene trimming emerged from a later analysis. What was likely a sequencing artifact was a cluster of highly shared sequence variants.

This receptor was taken from a woman in her twenties or thirties in good health and CMV-seronegative. The chain is built from TRBV27 and TRBJ2-1; D call uncertain. Specimen: PBMCs. The CDR3 loop is CASSSRIEQFF. In nucleotides, the CDR3 is TGTGCCAGCAGTTCGCGAATAGAGCAGTTCTTC.